This TCR beta chain was identified during a study of Ad26.COV2.S vaccination and SARS-CoV-2 variants. Across the study: Ad26.COV2.S given intramuscularly, once or twice 56 days apart.

The treatment: about 20 received Ad26.COV2.S at low or high dose, single or two shots; five or six received placebo; per-sample allocation not given. Samples came from day 63 after the first vaccine or placebo injection. Expressing Wuhan-strain SARS-CoV-2 spike, an Ad26 vector served as the vaccine. The data were produced by immunoSEQ multiplex PCR, yet TCRdb's version contains in-frame clones alone and is incomplete. The sample holds around 250,000 clones, around 87% seen once. The germline CDR1 and CDR2 sequences are MNHEY and SVGAGI. The CDR3 loop spans 13 amino acids. Trimming removed 7 bases at V and 7 bases at J, with 16 bases between.

Sequencing used peripheral blood, obtained in a trial of Ad26.COV2.S vaccine versus placebo. This sequence was found in a person between 18 and 60 years old who received the Ad26.COV2.S COVID-19 vaccine or a placebo. This chain connects TRBV6-5 to TRBJ1-1; the D gene is possibly TRBD1 (6 bases). The CDR3 coding sequence is TGTGCCAGCATTTATGCAGGGGCGCGTGAAGCTTTCTTT. Translation: CASIYAGAREAFF.